Sequencing of this T cell receptor (beta chain) was carried out in a study of PD-L1 blockade in urothelial cancer. Across the whole study: Blood was tested 3 weeks (second dose) and 6 weeks into treatment.

The CDR3 loop spans 18 amino acids. From germline, CDR1 is LNHNV and CDR2 YYDKDF (reference sequence). Trimming pared 0 bases from V and 8 bases from J, leaving 22 bases between. PCRs each included synthetic TCR analog templates spiked in. The table came from immunoSEQ multiplex PCR; TCRdb's copy has only in-frame clones and leaves some out. Among around 22,000 clones listed, about 83% were seen once. The clonotype was recovered from a man between 50 and 59 years old with urothelial cancer. The sequences come from PBMCs, collected around atezolizumab (anti-PD-L1) treatment. V gene TRBV15 combines with J gene TRBJ1-4; no firm D call. CDR3 in DNA: TGTGCCACCAGCAGAGATAAGCGGCGTTTGGAGGGATGGGAAAAACTGTTTTTT. Protein: CATSRDKRRLEGWEKLFF.